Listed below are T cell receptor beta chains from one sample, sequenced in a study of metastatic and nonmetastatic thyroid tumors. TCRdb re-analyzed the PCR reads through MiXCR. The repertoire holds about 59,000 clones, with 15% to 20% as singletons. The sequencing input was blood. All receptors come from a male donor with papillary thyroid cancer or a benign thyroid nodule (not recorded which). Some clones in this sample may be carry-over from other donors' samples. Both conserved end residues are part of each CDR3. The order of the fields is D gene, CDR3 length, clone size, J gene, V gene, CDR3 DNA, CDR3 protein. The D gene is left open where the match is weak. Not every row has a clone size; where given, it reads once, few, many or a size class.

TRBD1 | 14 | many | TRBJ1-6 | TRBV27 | TGTGCCAGCAGCGGGACAGGGGCCGGTTCACCCCTCCACTTT | CASSGTGAGSPLHF
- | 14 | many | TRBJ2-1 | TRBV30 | TGTGCCTGGAGTCTTTCTGGGGGACGGGATGAGCAGTTCTTC | CAWSLSGGRDEQFF
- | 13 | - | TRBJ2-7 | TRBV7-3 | TGTGCCAGCAGCTTATCATGGTGCGGCGAGCAGTACTTC | CASSLSWCGEQYF
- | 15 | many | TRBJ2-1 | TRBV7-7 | TGTGCTAGCAGCCCTCAGGGGGGGGGAGAAAATGAGCAGTTCTTC | CASSPQGGGENEQFF
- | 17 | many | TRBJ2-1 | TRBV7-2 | TGTGCCAGCAGCTACCACCGAGGCGGGCTAGCACGGAATGAGCAGTTCTTC | CASSYHRGGLARNEQFF
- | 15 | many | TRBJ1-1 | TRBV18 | TGTGCCAGCTCACCCGACCAAGCACGGGACACTGAAGCTTTCTTT | CASSPDQARDTEAFF
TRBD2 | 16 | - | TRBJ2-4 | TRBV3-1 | TGTGCCAGCAGCCTCTTGACTAGCGGGAGATTTAACATTCAGTACTTC | CASSLLTSGRFNIQYF
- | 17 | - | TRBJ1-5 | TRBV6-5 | TGTGCCAGCAGTTACTCGAGGTGGGGAGGGGAAAATCAGCCCCAGCATTTT | CASSYSRWGGENQPQHF
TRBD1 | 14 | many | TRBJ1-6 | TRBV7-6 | TGTGCCAGCAGTTTGGGGACAGGGCGGTCACCCCTCCACTTT | CASSLGTGRSPLHF
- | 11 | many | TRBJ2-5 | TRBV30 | TGTGCCTGGAGTGGAGGGGAGACCCAGTACTTC | CAWSGGETQYF
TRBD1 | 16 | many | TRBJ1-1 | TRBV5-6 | TGTGCCAGCAGCTTGGTGGCGACAGGGGTTGGCACTGAAGCTTTCTTT | CASSLVATGVGTEAFF
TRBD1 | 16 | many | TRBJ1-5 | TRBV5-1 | TGCGCCAGCAGCCCGGGGCAGGGGGCTAGGGAACAGCCCCAGCATTTT | CASSPGQGAREQPQHF
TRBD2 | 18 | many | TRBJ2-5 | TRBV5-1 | TGCGCCAGCAGCTTGGTCGGGCTAGCGGAGACGCTTCAAGAGACCCAGTACTTC | CASSLVGLAETLQETQYF
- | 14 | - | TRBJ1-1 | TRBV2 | TGTGCCAGCAACCACACAAGCGGTGGTACTGAAGATTTCTTT | CASNHTSGGTEDFF
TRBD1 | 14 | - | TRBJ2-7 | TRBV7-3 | TGTGCCAGCAGCCCGACAGGGGGCTCCTACGAGCAGTACTTC | CASSPTGGSYEQYF
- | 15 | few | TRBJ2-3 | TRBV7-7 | TGTGCTAGCAGCCCATCGACATCTGGCACAGATACGCAGTATTTT | CASSPSTSGTDTQYF
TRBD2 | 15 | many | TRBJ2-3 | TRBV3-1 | TGTGCCAGCAGTGTACTAGCGGGGGCGACAGATACGCAGTATTTT | CASSVLAGATDTQYF
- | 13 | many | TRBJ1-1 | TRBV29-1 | TGCAGCGTTGAAGTTCAGCAGAACACTGAAGCTTTCTTT | CSVEVQQNTEAFF
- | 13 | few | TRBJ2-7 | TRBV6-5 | TGTGCCAGCAGTTATGTCAGGGTCTACGAGCAGTACTTC | CASSYVRVYEQYF
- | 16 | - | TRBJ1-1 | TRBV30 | TGTGCCTTGTTAGTTGAACGGGGAAAGGACGAGACTGAAGCTTCCTTT | CALLVERGKDETEASF
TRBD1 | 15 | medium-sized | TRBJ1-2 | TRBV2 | TGTGCCAGCAGGGCAACAGGGGGGGAAGGATATGGCTACACCTTC | CASRATGGEGYGYTF
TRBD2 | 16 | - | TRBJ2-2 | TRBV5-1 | TGCGCCAGCAGCTTGGACGGGAGGCCCGACACCGGGGAGCTGTTTTTT | CASSLDGRPDTGELFF
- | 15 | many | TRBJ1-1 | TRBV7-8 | TGTGCCAGCAGCTTAGTACAGGGAGGGGTCACTGAAGCTTTCTTT | CASSLVQGGVTEAFF
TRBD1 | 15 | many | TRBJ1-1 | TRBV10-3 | TGTGCCATCAGTGACCCAGGGGGTGAGACCAGTGTAGCTTTCTTT | CAISDPGGETSVAFF
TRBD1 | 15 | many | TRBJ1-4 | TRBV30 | TGTGCCTGGGGGTCTGACAGGGGAACTAATGAAAAACTGTTTTTT | CAWGSDRGTNEKLFF
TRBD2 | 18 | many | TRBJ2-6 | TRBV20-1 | TGCAGTGCTAGGTCCCTAGCGGGGCCCAACTCTGGGGCCAACGTCCTGACTTTC | CSARSLAGPNSGANVLTF
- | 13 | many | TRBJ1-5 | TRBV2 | TGTGCCAGCAGTGAAAGGGGGGGTCAGCCCCAGCATTTT | CASSERGGQPQHF
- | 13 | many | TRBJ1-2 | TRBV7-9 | TGTGCCAGCAGCGTAGGGTCCGTAAGTGGCTACACCTTC | CASSVGSVSGYTF
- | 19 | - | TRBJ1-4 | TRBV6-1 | TGTGCCAGCAGTACGACAGGAAAATTAAGCCTAGCAACTAATGAAAAACTGTTTTTT | CASSTTGKLSLATNEKLFF
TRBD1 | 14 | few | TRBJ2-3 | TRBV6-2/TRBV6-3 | TGTGCCAGCAACCAGGGACAGTCTACAGATACGCAGTATTTT | CASNQGQSTDTQYF
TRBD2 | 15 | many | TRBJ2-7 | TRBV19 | TGTGCCAGTAGCCCTTTAGCGGGGAGCTCCTACGAGCAGTACTTC | CASSPLAGSSYEQYF
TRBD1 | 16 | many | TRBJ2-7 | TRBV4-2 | TGTGCCAGCAGCCAGGATCCGACAGGGGGCCTTGGGGAGCAGTACTTC | CASSQDPTGGLGEQYF
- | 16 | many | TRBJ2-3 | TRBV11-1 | TGTGCCAGCAGCTCCCGGGTGTCCTACCAAACAGATACGCAGTATTTT | CASSSRVSYQTDTQYF
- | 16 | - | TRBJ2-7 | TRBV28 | TGTGCCAGCAGATTAGACGCTGGGGCAGTGGCGGACGAGCAGTACTTC | CASRLDAGAVADEQYF
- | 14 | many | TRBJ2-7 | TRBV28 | TGTGCCAGCGCCAAGGGGAGACCTTACTACGAGCAGTACTTC | CASAKGRPYYEQYF
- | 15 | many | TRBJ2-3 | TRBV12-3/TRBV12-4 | TGTGCCAGCAGTTTATCGGGGGCCATAACGGATACGCAGTATTTT | CASSLSGAITDTQYF
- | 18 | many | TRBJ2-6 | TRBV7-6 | TGTGCCAGCACCCTCCGGGGACACCCAAACTCTGGGGCCAACGTCCTGACTTTC | CASTLRGHPNSGANVLTF
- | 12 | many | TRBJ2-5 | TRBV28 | TGTGCCAGCAGTTTTAACAAGAGACCCCAGTACTTC | CASSFNKRPQYF
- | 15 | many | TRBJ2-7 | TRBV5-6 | TGTGCCAGCAGCGGTTTGGGCATGGGGACCTACGAGCAGTACTTC | CASSGLGMGTYEQYF
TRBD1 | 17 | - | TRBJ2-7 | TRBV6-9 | TGTGCCAGCAGTTCTTCAGACCGTCGGGACAGGGTTTTCGAGCAGTACTTC | CASSSSDRRDRVFEQYF
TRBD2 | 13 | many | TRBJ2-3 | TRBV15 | TGTGCCACCAGCAGGGGGGGGACAGATACGCAGTATTTT | CATSRGGTDTQYF
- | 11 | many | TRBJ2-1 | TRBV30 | TGTGCCTGGAGTAGGGGGGTCGAGCAGTTCTTC | CAWSRGVEQFF
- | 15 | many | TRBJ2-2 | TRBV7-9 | TGTGCCAGCTTACCCACGGGACCTTACACCGGGGAGCTGTTTTTT | CASLPTGPYTGELFF
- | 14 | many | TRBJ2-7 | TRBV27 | TGTGCCAGCAGTTTATCTACAGGATCTTACGAGCAGTACTTC | CASSLSTGSYEQYF
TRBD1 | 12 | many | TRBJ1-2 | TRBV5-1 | TGCGCCAGCAGCGGGACAGCCTATGGCTACACCTTC | CASSGTAYGYTF
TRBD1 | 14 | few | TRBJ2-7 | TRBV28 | TGCGCCAGCAGTACCGGGACAGGGGCCCACGAGCAGTACTTC | CASSTGTGAHEQYF
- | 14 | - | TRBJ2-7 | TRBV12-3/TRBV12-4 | TGTGCCAGCAGTGCCCCGGAAGGGGAGTACGAGCAGTACTTC | CASSAPEGEYEQYF
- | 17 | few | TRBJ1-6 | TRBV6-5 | TGTGCCAGCAGTTATCGTCAGGAAAGCTCCTATAATTCACCCCTCCACTTT | CASSYRQESSYNSPLHF
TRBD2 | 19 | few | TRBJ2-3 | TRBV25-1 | TGTGCCAGCAGTGCGTGGTACGCTACTAGCGGGGTTTACACAGATACGCAGTATTTT | CASSAWYATSGVYTDTQYF
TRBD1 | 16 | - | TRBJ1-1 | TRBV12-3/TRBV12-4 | TGTGCCAGCAGTCGCCAGCCTGGACAGGGGAGTACTGGAGCTTTCTTT | CASSRQPGQGSTGAFF
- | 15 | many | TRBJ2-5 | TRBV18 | TGTGCCAGCTCAGCAACCGGGCCCCAACGAGAGACCCAGTACTTC | CASSATGPQRETQYF
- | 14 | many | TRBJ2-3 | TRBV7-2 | TGTGCCAGCAGCCACTTGGGTAGCACAGATACGCAGTATTTT | CASSHLGSTDTQYF
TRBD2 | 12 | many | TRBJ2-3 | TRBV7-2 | TGTGCCAGCAGCTTAGGGGAGGGCACGCAGTATTTT | CASSLGEGTQYF
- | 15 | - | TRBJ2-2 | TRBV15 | TGTGCCACCAGCCCTGTCTCAACGAACACCGGGGAGCTGTTTTTT | CATSPVSTNTGELFF
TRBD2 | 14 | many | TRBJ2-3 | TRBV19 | TGTGCCAGTAGTATAAAAGCGGGGGGAGATACGCAGTATTTT | CASSIKAGGDTQYF
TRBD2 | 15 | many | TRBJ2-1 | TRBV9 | TGTGCCAGCAGCCCGGGACTAGGATCGAACGATGAGCAGTTCTTC | CASSPGLGSNDEQFF
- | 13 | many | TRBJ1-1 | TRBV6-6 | TGTGCCAGCAGTTACGGGGGGAACACTGAAGCTTTCTTT | CASSYGGNTEAFF
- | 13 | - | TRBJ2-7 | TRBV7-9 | TGTGCCAGCAGTTCCCAGGGGGGCCACGAGCAGTACTTC | CASSSQGGHEQYF
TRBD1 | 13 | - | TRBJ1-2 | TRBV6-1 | TGTGCCAGCAGTCCAACAGGGGGAAGACGCTACACCTTC | CASSPTGGRRYTF
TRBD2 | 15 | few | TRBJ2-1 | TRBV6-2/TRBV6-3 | TGTGCCAGCATTATAGCGGGAGTGGACTACAATGAGCATTTCTTC | CASIIAGVDYNEHFF